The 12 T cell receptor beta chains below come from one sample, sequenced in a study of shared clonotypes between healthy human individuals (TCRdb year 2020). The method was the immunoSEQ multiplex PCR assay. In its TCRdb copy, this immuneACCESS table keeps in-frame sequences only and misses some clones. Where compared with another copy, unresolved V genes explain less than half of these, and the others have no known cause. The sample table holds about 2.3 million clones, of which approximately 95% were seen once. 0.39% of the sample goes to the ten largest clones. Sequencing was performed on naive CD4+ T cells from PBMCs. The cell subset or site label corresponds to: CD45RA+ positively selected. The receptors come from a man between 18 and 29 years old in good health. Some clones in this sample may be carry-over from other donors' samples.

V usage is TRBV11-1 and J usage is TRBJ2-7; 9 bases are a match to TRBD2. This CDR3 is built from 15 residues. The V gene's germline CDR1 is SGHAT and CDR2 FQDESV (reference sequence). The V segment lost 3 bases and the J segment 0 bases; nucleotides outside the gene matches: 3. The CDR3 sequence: CASSFSSGSSYEQYF. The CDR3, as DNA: TGTGCCAGCAGCTTTAGTAGCGGGAGCTCCTACGAGCAGTACTTC.

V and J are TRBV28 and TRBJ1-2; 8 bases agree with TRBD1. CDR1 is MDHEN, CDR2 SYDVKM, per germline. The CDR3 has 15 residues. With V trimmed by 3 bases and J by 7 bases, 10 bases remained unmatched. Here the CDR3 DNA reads TGTGCCAGCAGTTTCCCGGGACAGGCGGGGAGTGGCTACACCTTC. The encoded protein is CASSFPGQAGSGYTF.

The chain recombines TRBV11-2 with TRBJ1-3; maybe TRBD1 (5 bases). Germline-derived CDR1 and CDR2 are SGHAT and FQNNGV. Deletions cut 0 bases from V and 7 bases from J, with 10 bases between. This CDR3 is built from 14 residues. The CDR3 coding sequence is TGTGCCAGCAGCTTAGAGCCAGGGAGGAACACCATATATTTT. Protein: CASSLEPGRNTIYF.

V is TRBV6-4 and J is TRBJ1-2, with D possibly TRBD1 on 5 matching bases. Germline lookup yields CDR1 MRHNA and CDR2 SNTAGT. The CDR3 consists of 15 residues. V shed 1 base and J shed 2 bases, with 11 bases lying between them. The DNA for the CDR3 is TGTGCCAGCAGTGACTTTGCGGGACCCAACTATGGCTACACCTTC. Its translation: CASSDFAGPNYGYTF.

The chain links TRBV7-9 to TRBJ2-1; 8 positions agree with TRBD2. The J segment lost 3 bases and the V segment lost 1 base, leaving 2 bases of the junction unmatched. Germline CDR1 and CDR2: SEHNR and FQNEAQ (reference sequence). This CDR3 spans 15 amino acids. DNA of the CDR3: TGTGCCAGCAGCTTAGAACTAGCGGTCTACAATGAGCAGTTCTTC. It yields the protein CASSLELAVYNEQFF.

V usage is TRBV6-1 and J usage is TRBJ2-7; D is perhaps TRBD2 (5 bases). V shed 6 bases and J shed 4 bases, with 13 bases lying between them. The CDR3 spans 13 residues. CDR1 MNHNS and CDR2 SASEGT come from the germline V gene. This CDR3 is CASRVGSLYEQYF. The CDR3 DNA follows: TGTGCCAGCAGGGTTGGGAGTTTATACGAGCAGTACTTC.

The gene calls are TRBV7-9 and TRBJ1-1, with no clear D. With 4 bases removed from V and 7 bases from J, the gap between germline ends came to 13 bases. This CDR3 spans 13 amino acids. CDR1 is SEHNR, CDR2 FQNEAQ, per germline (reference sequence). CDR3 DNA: TGTGCCAGCAGCTCCCCCCTGGAGGGTGAAGCTTTCTTT. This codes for CASSSPLEGEAFF.

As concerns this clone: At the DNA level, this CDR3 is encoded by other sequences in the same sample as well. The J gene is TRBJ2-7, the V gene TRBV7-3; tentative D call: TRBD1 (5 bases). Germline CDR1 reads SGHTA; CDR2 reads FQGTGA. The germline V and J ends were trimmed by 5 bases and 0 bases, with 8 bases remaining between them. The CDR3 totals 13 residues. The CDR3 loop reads CASSPGNSYEQYF. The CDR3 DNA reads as TGTGCCAGCAGCCCAGGGAACTCCTACGAGCAGTACTTC.

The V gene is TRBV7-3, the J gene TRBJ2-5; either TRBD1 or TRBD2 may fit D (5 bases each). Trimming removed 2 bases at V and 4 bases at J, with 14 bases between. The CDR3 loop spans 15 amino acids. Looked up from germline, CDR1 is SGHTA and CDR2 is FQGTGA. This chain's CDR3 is CASSLGTGNRETQYF. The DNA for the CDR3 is TGTGCCAGCAGCTTAGGGACCGGGAATCGAGAGACCCAGTACTTC.

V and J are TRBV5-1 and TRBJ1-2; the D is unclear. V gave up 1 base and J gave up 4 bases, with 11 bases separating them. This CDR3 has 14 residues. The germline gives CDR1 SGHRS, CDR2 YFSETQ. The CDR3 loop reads CASSLWQVGYGYTF. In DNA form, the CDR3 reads TGCGCCAGCAGCTTGTGGCAGGTTGGCTATGGCTACACCTTC.

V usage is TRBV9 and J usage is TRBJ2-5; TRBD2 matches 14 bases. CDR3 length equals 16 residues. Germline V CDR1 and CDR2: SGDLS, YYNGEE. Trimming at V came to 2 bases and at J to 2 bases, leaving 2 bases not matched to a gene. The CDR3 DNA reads TGTGCCAGCAGCGTCGGGACTAGCGGGGGACAAGAGACCCAGTACTTC. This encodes CASSVGTSGGQETQYF. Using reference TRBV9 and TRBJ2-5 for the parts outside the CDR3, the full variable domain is DSGVTQTPKHLITATGQRVTLRCSPRSGDLSVYWYQQSLDQGLQFLIQYYNGEERAKGNILERFSAQQFPDLHSELNLSSLELGDSALYFCASSVGTSGGQETQYFGPGTRLLVL.

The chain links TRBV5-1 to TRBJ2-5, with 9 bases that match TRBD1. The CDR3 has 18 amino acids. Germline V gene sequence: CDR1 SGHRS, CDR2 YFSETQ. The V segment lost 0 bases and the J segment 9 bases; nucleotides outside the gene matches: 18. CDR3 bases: TGCGCCAGCAGCTTGGCCCCCGGGACAGGGCGGAGAGTCGCGGCCCAGTACTTC. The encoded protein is CASSLAPGTGRRVAAQYF.